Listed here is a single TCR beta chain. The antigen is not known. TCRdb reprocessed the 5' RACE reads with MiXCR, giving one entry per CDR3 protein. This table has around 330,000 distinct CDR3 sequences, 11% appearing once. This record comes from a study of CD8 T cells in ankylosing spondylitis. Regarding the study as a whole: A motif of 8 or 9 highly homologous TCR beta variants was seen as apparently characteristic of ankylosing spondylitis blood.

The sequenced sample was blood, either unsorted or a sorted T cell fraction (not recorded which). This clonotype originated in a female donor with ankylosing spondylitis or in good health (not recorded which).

This chain's CDR3 is CASNKLGELFF. CDR3 bases: TGCGCCAGCAACAAACTTGGGGAGCTGTTTTTT. This chain connects TRBV5-1 to TRBJ2-2; D unresolved. Germline V gives CDR1 SGHRS, CDR2 YFSETQ. CDR3 length equals 11 residues. Between the trimmed V and J ends, which lost 6 bases and 8 bases, there was a span of 8 bases.